This paragraph reports one TCR beta chain. The target antigen is unknown. Deep sequencing aimed at 1 in 200,000 to 1 in 1 million T cells' resolution. The protocol was immunoSEQ multiplex PCR, while the TCRdb copy is restricted to in-frame clones and leaves out a portion. The table records some 300,000 clones, 80% of them present only once. The V gene's germline CDR1 is ENHRY and CDR2 SYGVKD. V was pared by 10 bases and J by 6 bases, with 21 bases between. CDR3 size: 14 residues. The sample originates from a study of cytotoxic CD8 clonotypes in ibrutinib-treated CLL. Study at large: The response samples were taken once patients had been treated for a median of approximately twelve months, range 6 to 36. Study-wide results and limits: Clonality went up at ibrutinib response and then declined back toward baseline at progression. Clonality correlated strongly with circulating CD8+ T cells and exceeded age-matched healthy donors at baseline.

The chain is built from TRBV10-3 and TRBJ1-2; a weak D match, TRBD1 (6 bases). This receptor was taken from a human donor with chronic lymphocytic leukemia. Sequencing was performed on PBMCs, taken before ibrutinib treatment. The DNA of the CDR3 is TGTGCCACCAGAAAGGGGGATCGAGGCGATGGCTACACCTTC. Protein product: CATRKGDRGDGYTF.